This TCR beta chain was documented in a study of blood T cell repertoires in COVID-19 (dated by TCRdb to the early 2020s). Describing the broader study: Collaborator samples came from the United States, Italy and Spain and covered acute and convalescent phases of COVID-19. The prospective study material was composed of cDNA or gDNA derived from T cells, B-cell-depleted T cells, or PBMCs. Subjects who had been exposed to COVID-19, were actively infected with it, or had recovered from it provided the deeply sampled blood TCRbeta repertoires that made up the dataset. The repertoires were released in a freely available public database intended as a resource for research on the immune response to SARS-CoV-2. Samples came from the ongoing ImmuneRACE study (first 160 participants) plus 1,254 subjects from 6 global collaborators. Sample metadata almost always included a de-identified subject ID, COVID-19 status, age in years and sex. Where available, HLA class I and class II types were obtained from metadata supplied by the sample provider rather than from assay-based typing. Summary of the overall study and its limitations: The quantity of clinical and demographic metadata differed by source and by participant and was supplied without curation.

Whole blood was collected in K2EDTA tubes by collaborating institutions according to the institutions' own protocols. For TCRbeta analysis, collaborators shipped samples as frozen whole blood, isolated PBMCs, or DNA extracted from either of those sample types. The immunoSEQ Assay, a bias-controlled multiplex PCR, was used to amplify TCRbeta CDR3 regions from genomic DNA. The authors' pipeline ran thus. The number of nucleated cells in each sample was estimated by amplification of reference gene primers within the assay. Sequence reads were collapsed and filtered to measure the absolute abundance of every unique TCRbeta CDR3 rearrangement. For each sample, productive Simpson clonality was calculated as the square root of Simpson's diversity index over productive rearrangements. Held by TCRdb, this immuneACCESS table contains in-frame sequences only and omits some clones. Under half of the omission traces to an unresolved V gene where checked; the cause of the rest is unknown. The V and J calls and the clone size are those of that table, but D and trimming were determined from the DNA. The sample contains 200,000 to 250,000 clones, almost 90% of them found a single time. The ten largest clones represent around 2.9% of the sample.

Based on the germline V gene, the CDR1 and CDR2 sequences are KGHSH and LQKENI. V sheds 2 bases and J sheds 4 bases, leaving 11 bases between their ends. The CDR3 starts with the cysteine, ends with the phenylalanine, and has 15 residues. Kept here is only the CDR3 DNA, which spans 45 bases and is read in frame from base 1. Note on this clone: There is no known antigen for this receptor. Per-base qualities were not stored, and no clone one base away is much larger.

The receptor comes from a woman aged 55 to 70 with acute or convalescent COVID-19. This sequence uses TRBV18 and TRBJ2-2; the best D guess is TRBD1, with 7 bases matching. The specimen was peripheral blood. The CDR3 reads CASSPGQGGTGELFF. Here is the DNA: TGTGCCAGCTCACCAGGCCAGGGGGGCACCGGGGAGCTGTTTTTT.